Below, 20 T cell receptor beta chains from the same sample are listed, as sequenced in a study of blood T cell repertoires in COVID-19. Profiled with immunoSEQ multiplex PCR; TCRdb holds only in-frame clones, not every one. The sample yields roughly 140,000 clones, around 90% seen once. Sequencing was carried out using peripheral blood. The receptors stem from a woman aged 60-75 years with active or convalescent COVID-19.

The J gene is TRBJ1-1, the V gene TRBV4-3, with D possibly matching TRBD1 (6 bases). Trimming left V 2 bases short and J 1 base short, with 8 bases between. This CDR3 has 14 residues. CDR1 is LGHNA, CDR2 YSLEER, per germline. CDR3 sequence reads: CASSQMDRNTEAFF. In DNA, the CDR3 is TGCGCCAGCAGCCAAATGGACAGGAACACTGAAGCTTTCTTT.

The chain employs TRBV2 and TRBJ1-5; 9 bases are a match to TRBD1. There are 13 residues in the CDR3. V dropped 5 bases and J dropped 6; count of bases not matched to a gene: 2. Per the germline V gene, CDR1 is SNHLY and CDR2 is FYNNEI. The CDR3 loop reads CASSLGQGQPQHF. DNA for the CDR3: TGTGCCAGCAGTTTGGGACAGGGTCAGCCCCAGCATTTT.

About this clone itself: The same CDR3 also results from other DNA sequences found in this sample. V usage is TRBV9 and J usage is TRBJ2-3; possibly TRBD2 for D (5 bases). The CDR3 length is 15 residues. Between the trimmed V and J ends, which lost 1 base and 2 bases, there was a span of 11 bases. Germline CDR1 reads SGDLS; CDR2 reads YYNGEE. The CDR3 DNA reads as TGTGCCAGCAGCGTAACTCGACTATCCACAGATACGCAGTATTTT. Amino acids: CASSVTRLSTDTQYF.

CDR3 DNA: TGTGCCAGCTCACTCACAGGGGGGACTGAAGCTTTCTTT. Amino acid sequence: CASSLTGGTEAFF. This chain joins TRBV18 and TRBJ1-1; 8 positions agree with TRBD1. This CDR3 is built from 13 residues. The J segment lost 5 bases and the V segment lost 4 bases, leaving 3 bases of the junction unmatched. Germline V lookup: CDR1 KGHSH, CDR2 LQKENI.

The rearrangement joins TRBV4-1 to TRBJ1-1; tentative D call: TRBD1 (5 bases). V lost 0 bases, J lost 6 bases, and 11 bases lay in between. The germline CDR1 and CDR2 sequences are MGHRA and YSYEKL. The CDR3 is made up of 14 amino acids. The CDR3 spells CASSQDVPRAEAFF. The CDR3 DNA is TGCGCCAGCAGCCAAGACGTCCCCAGGGCTGAAGCTTTCTTT.

Note on this clone: Different DNA sequences within this sample yield the same CDR3. The chain recombines TRBV6-5 with TRBJ1-1, with D possibly being TRBD1 (5 bases). Germline V gives CDR1 MNHEY, CDR2 SVGAGI. The CDR3 length is 12 residues. Deletions cut 5 bases from V and 2 bases from J, with 6 bases between. The CDR3 DNA follows: TGTGCCAGCAGTAGGGGTAACACTGAAGCTTTCTTT. As protein: CASSRGNTEAFF.

The rearrangement links TRBV5-6 to TRBJ1-6; tentative D call: TRBD1 (5 bases). CDR1 and CDR2 (germline): SGHDT, YYEEEE. The CDR3 sequence is 17 residues long. V shed 2 bases and J shed 0 bases, with 12 bases lying between them. CDR3 DNA: TGTGCCAGCAGCTTACTGGGGGGGGACTCCTATAATTCACCCCTCCACTTT. It yields the protein CASSLLGGDSYNSPLHF.

The CDR3 coding sequence is TGTGCCAGCTCACCACCTGGCGGGGGGGCGGTCAATGAGCAGTTCTTC. Encoded protein: CASSPPGGGAVNEQFF. The gene calls are TRBV18 and TRBJ2-1; 9 nucleotides agree with TRBD2. The CDR3 has 16 residues. With 0 bases clipped from V and 6 bases from J, the junction kept 6 bases outside the gene matches. CDR1 and CDR2 from the germline V gene are KGHSH and LQKENI.

The chain joins TRBV9 to TRBJ1-1; possible D gene TRBD1, 6 bases. Trimming pared 3 bases from V and 1 base from J, leaving 10 bases between. CDR1 and CDR2 (germline): SGDLS, YYNGEE. This CDR3 has 14 residues. The CDR3 DNA reads as TGTGCCAGCAGCGCTCACAGGGCGAACACTGAAGCTTTCTTT. This encodes CASSAHRANTEAFF.

This clone showed up just a few times. This chain links TRBV5-1 with TRBJ1-3; tentative D call: TRBD1 (6 bases). Germline assignment: CDR1 SGHRS and CDR2 YFSETQ. CDR3 length: 16 amino acids. V dropped 4 bases and J dropped 0 bases, with 14 bases sitting between them. CDR3: CASSPGASSSGNTIYF. The CDR3 nucleotides are TGCGCCAGCAGCCCAGGGGCCTCGAGCTCTGGAAACACCATATATTTT. The variable domain in full, with the rest retrieved from reference TRBV5-1 and TRBJ1-3, is KAGVTQTPRYLIKTRGQQVTLSCSPISGHRSVSWYQQTPGQGLQFLFEYFSETQRNKGNFPGRFSGRQFSNSRSEMNVSTLELGDSALYLCASSPGASSSGNTIYFGEGSWLTVV.

V and J are TRBV7-8 and TRBJ1-3; D may be TRBD1 (6 bases). This CDR3 is 13 amino acids long. V was trimmed by 8 bases and J by 4 bases, leaving 12 bases between them. The germline CDR1 and CDR2 sequences are SGHVS and FQNEAQ. The CDR3 protein is CASGSGHGNTIYF. The CDR3 DNA reads as TGTGCCAGCGGGTCGGGACACGGAAACACCATATATTTT.

In regard to this clone: The same CDR3 also results from other DNA sequences found in this sample. The J gene is TRBJ2-3, the V gene TRBV18; 9 bases agree with TRBD2. The J segment lost 5 bases and the V segment lost 3 bases, leaving 6 bases of the junction unmatched. The CDR3 is 15 residues long. The germline CDR1 and CDR2 sequences are KGHSH and LQKENI. The CDR3 reads CASSPAGGPGDTQYF. As DNA, the CDR3 is TGTGCCAGCTCACCGGCGGGGGGGCCGGGAGATACGCAGTATTTT.

The rearrangement joins TRBV7-8 to TRBJ2-7; 9 nucleotides agree with TRBD1. Trimming took 5 bases from V and 1 from J; bases not matched to a gene: 15. The germline gives CDR1 SGHVS, CDR2 FQNEAQ. This CDR3 comprises 18 residues. The CDR3 nucleotides are TGTGCCAGCAGCCCCCTTCGCCCCGGACAGGGGCGTTCCTACGAGCAGTACTTC. It yields the protein CASSPLRPGQGRSYEQYF.

The gene calls are TRBV12-3 or TRBV12-4 and TRBJ1-2, with D maybe TRBD1 (5 bases). Trimming pared 4 bases from V and 10 bases from J, leaving 13 bases between. The CDR3 loop spans 12 amino acids. The CDR3 sequence is CASSSREGPYTF. The CDR3 bases are TGTGCCAGCAGTTCCCGGGAGGGACCCTACACCTTC.

This clone was counted a few times. The DNA of the CDR3 is TGTGCCACCACGACAAGCGGGACTGGGGAGCAGTACTTC. Amino acid sequence: CATTTSGTGEQYF. The chain couples TRBV21-1 to TRBJ2-7; whether TRBD2, the table's D call, matches the DNA was not checked. TRBV21-1 is tagged as a pseudogene. CDR3 length: 13 amino acids.

V gene TRBV2 combines with J gene TRBJ1-1; D ambiguous. Germline V CDR1 and CDR2: SNHLY, FYNNEI. V dropped 4 bases and J dropped 4 bases, with 13 bases sitting between them. This CDR3 spans 14 amino acids. The CDR3 DNA follows: TGTGCCAGCAGTGCAACGTCGGTGATCACTGAAGCTTTCTTT. This codes for CASSATSVITEAFF.

The chain employs TRBV6-2 or TRBV6-3 and TRBJ2-3; 12 bases map to TRBD2. This CDR3 has 17 amino acids. V shed 3 bases and J 0 bases; nucleotides not matched to a gene: 4. Germline CDR1 and CDR2: MNHEY and SVGEGT. CDR3 region: CASSYGLAGTSTDTQYF. The DNA of the CDR3 is TGTGCCAGCAGTTATGGACTAGCGGGGACCAGCACAGATACGCAGTATTTT.

The chain couples TRBV7-2 to TRBJ2-1; TRBD2 matches at 15 bases. Germline V gene sequence: CDR1 SGHTA, CDR2 FQGNSA. V shed 5 bases and J 6 bases; nucleotides not matched to a gene: 2. The CDR3 is made up of 15 amino acids. The CDR3 protein is CASSQGLAGGNEQFF. CDR3 nucleotide sequence: TGTGCCAGCAGCCAGGGACTAGCGGGGGGCAATGAGCAGTTCTTC.

The chain links TRBV3-1 (or the pseudogene TRBV3-2) to TRBJ1-4; D call uncertain. Germline-derived CDR1 and CDR2 are LGHDT and YNNKEL (reference sequence). The CDR3 sequence is 16 residues long. V was pared by 4 bases and J by 0 bases, with 12 bases between. The CDR3 sequence is CASSRVQFSTNEKLFF. The CDR3 nucleotides read TGTGCCAGCAGCCGAGTTCAATTTTCAACTAATGAAAAACTGTTTTTT.

This clone was found once. This chain uses TRBV6-1 with TRBJ1-4, with 9 bases aligning to TRBD1. CDR1 and CDR2 from the germline V gene are MNHNS and SASEGT. This CDR3 is built from 18 residues. The V gene end was trimmed by 0 bases and the J gene end by 0 bases; junction bases not matched to a gene: 5. In DNA form, the CDR3 reads TGTGCCAGCAGTGAAGCGTGGGACAGGGTGGCAACTAATGAAAAACTGTTTTTT. This codes for CASSEAWDRVATNEKLFF.